The 4 T cell receptor beta chains below all came from one sample that was sequenced in a study of T cells in Graves' hyperthyroidism and ophthalmopathy (dated by TCRdb to between 2018 and 2020). Libraries came from multiplex PCR. The listed sequencing device is Illumina HiSeq 2000. The TCR beta CDR3 regions were amplified from RNA transcripts. A first-round RT-PCR of the TCR CDR3 used the HTBI primer set with the Qiagen OneStep RT-PCR kit. TCRdb reprocessing: public reads trimmed at Q25 with fastp, clones called with MiXCR, in-frame beta chains kept. Each entry merges the rows of one CDR3 protein and shows their most common DNA and genes. A total of more than 500,000 distinct CDR3 sequences appear in this sample, 15% to 20% of them only once. The ten biggest clones cover 25% to 30% of the sample. The sample comprised blood. All receptors derive from a woman younger than 45 with Graves' ophthalmopathy.

The V call is TRBV6-4, the J call TRBJ2-1; TRBD2 aligns across 10 bases. With V trimmed by 8 bases and J by 7 bases, 8 bases remained unmatched. The CDR3 totals 14 residues. Germline-derived CDR1 and CDR2 are MRHNA and SNTAGT. The CDR3 coding sequence is TGTGCCAGCTCCGGAGCGGGAGGGACTAATGAGCAGTTCTTC. Protein sequence: CASSGAGGTNEQFF.

This clonotype was detected only a few times. The chain joins TRBV5-6 to TRBJ1-5; D is possibly TRBD1 (6 bases). This CDR3 has 14 amino acids. The germline V and J ends were trimmed by 3 bases and 4 bases, with 11 bases remaining between them. In germline, CDR1 is SGHDT, CDR2 YYEEEE. CDR3 bases: TGTGCCAGCAGCTCTACAGGGTATAATCAGCCCCAGCATTTT. It translates to CASSSTGYNQPQHF. Full variable domain (missing parts from reference TRBV5-6 and TRBJ1-5): DAGVTQSPTHLIKTRGQQVTLRCSPKSGHDTVSWYQQALGQGPQFIFQYYEEEERQRGNFPDRFSGHQFPNYSSELNVNALLLGDSALYLCASSSTGYNQPQHFGDGTRLSIL.

The table lists this clonotype with many counts. The chain carries TRBV20-1 and TRBJ2-1; 12 bases are shared with TRBD2. After removal of 6 bases from V and 7 bases from J, the junction contained 10 bases not matched to a gene. The CDR3 runs 15 residues. The germline V gene encodes CDR1 DFQATT and CDR2 SNEGSKA (reference sequence). The CDR3 region is CSARRPTSGRNEQFF. In DNA, the CDR3 is TGCAGTGCCCGACGTCCCACTAGCGGGAGGAATGAGCAGTTCTTC.

Concerning this clonotype: The junction departs from germline at one end; a sequencing error may be responsible. This chain connects TRBV5-4 to TRBJ1-1, with 7 bases matching TRBD1. The CDR3 has 16 residues. The germline V gene has CDR1 SGHNT and CDR2 YYREEE (reference sequence). The CDR3 protein is CASSLGGGFENTEASF. Written as DNA, the CDR3 is TGTGCCAGCAGCTTGGGAGGGGGCTTTGAGAACACTGAAGCTTCCTTT.